One and the same sample provided the 2 T cell receptor beta chains below, sequenced in a study of beta chain features in type 1 diabetes. The study, taken as a whole, reports: A moderate, significant TCRB CDR3 shortening appeared in type 1 diabetes across four CD4+ subsets.

Expressed TCRB transcripts were sequenced, since all the RNA that had been isolated was reverse transcribed. Generated by immunoSEQ multiplex PCR, the TCRdb table keeps only in-frame clones and is missing some. The sample contains 200,000 to 250,000 clones, 16% of which appear only once. Their cognate antigens are unknown. Sequencing was done on a sample of naive CD4+ T cells from blood. Receptor source: a man aged 25-45 years with type 1 diabetes.

CDR3 coding DNA: TGTGCCAGCAGCGTAGGGGGGCAGGCCAGCACAGATACGCAGTATTTT. Encoded protein: CASSVGGQASTDTQYF. The chain couples TRBV9 to TRBJ2-3, with a weak D call TRBD1 (6 bases). CDR3 length equals 16 residues. CDR1 is SGDLS and CDR2 is YYNGEE in the germline V gene. Trimming left V 0 bases short and J 0 bases short, with 11 bases between.

V is TRBV11-2 and J is TRBJ2-3; no clear D. V was shortened by 0 bases and J by 2 bases, with 6 bases between the two germline ends. Germline loops: CDR1 SGHAT, CDR2 FQNNGV. The CDR3 runs to 14 residues. For the CDR3, the DNA is TGTGCCAGCAGCTTAGAAGGGTTCACAGATACGCAGTATTTT. It is translated as CASSLEGFTDTQYF.